What follows are 31 T cell receptor beta chains derived from one specimen sequenced in a study of blood T cell repertoires in COVID-19. Generated by immunoSEQ multiplex PCR, the TCRdb table keeps only in-frame clones and is missing some. The sample includes around 140,000 clones, 75% to 90% of them seen just once. What was sequenced was peripheral blood. These receptor sequences come from a man in his fifties or sixties with COVID-19, enrolled during active disease.

This clone was detected once. The rearrangement links TRBV5-5 to TRBJ1-5; D not certain. There are 15 residues in the CDR3. Per the germline V gene, CDR1 is SGHKS and CDR2 is YYEKEE (reference sequence). V gave up 1 base and J gave up 3 bases, with 11 bases separating them. The CDR3 coding sequence is TGTGCCAGCAGCTTGTCGGAACAGATCAATCAGCCCCAGCATTTT. Its translation: CASSLSEQINQPQHF.

In this sample, this clone turned up a few times. This chain links TRBV21-1 with TRBJ1-1; the table's D call TRBD1 went unverified against the DNA. TRBV21-1 is a recognized pseudogene. The CDR3 extends over 14 amino acids. CDR3 residues: CASSVRQAYTEAFF. CDR3 sequence (DNA): TGTGCCAGCAGCGTTCGACAGGCCTACACTGAAGCTTTCTTT.

The chain joins TRBV29-1 to TRBJ1-2, with D unresolved. This CDR3 region has 11 residues. Germline CDR1 reads SQVTM; CDR2 reads ANQGSEA. V was pared by 0 bases and J by 10 bases, with 9 bases between. The CDR3 DNA reads as TGCAGCGTTGAAGATGTGCGGGCCTACACCTTC. It codes for CSVEDVRAYTF.

The chain uses TRBV27 and TRBJ1-3, with unresolved D. The CDR3 extends over 13 amino acids. Germline CDR1 reads MNHEY; CDR2 reads SMNVEV (reference sequence). V lost 5 bases and J 4 bases, leaving 9 bases between the germline ends. The CDR3 loop is CASSLFPGNTIYF. The CDR3 DNA is TGTGCCAGCAGTCTTTTTCCGGGAAACACCATATATTTT.

The J gene is TRBJ1-6, the V gene TRBV9; weak D call: TRBD1 (5 bases). V was shortened by 2 bases and J by 4 bases, with 16 bases between the two germline ends. Germline loops: CDR1 SGDLS, CDR2 YYNGEE. The CDR3 contains 17 residues. In DNA, the CDR3 is TGTGCCAGCAGCGTCGCTCAAAGTAGGGGATATAATTCACCCCTCCACTTT. It translates to CASSVAQSRGYNSPLHF. The variable domain in full, completed from reference TRBV9 and TRBJ1-6, reads DSGVTQTPKHLITATGQRVTLRCSPRSGDLSVYWYQQSLDQGLQFLIQYYNGEERAKGNILERFSAQQFPDLHSELNLSSLELGDSALYFCASSVAQSRGYNSPLHFGNGTRLTVT.

The chain uses TRBV5-6 and TRBJ1-3, with D unresolved. Germline-derived CDR1 and CDR2 are SGHDT and YYEEEE. The V end lost 6 bases, the J end lost 4 bases, and 14 bases lay between the germline ends. There are 14 residues in the CDR3. Here the CDR3 DNA reads TGTGCCAGCACCCCCACGGGAAGGGGAAACACCATATATTTT. Its translation is CASTPTGRGNTIYF. Supplemented by reference TRBV5-6 and TRBJ1-3, the full variable domain reads DAGVTQSPTHLIKTRGQQVTLRCSPKSGHDTVSWYQQALGQGPQFIFQYYEEEERQRGNFPDRFSGHQFPNYSSELNVNALLLGDSALYLCASTPTGRGNTIYFGEGSWLTVV.

This clone was seen a handful of times. The chain is built from TRBV20-1 and TRBJ2-3; no clear D gene. Germline V lookup: CDR1 DFQATT, CDR2 SNEGSKA (reference sequence). V was clipped by 3 bases and J by 11 bases, with 12 bases between them. This CDR3 comprises 11 residues. The CDR3 DNA follows: TGCAGTGCTAGTTCACTCCCTCAGCAGTATTTT. It specifies CSASSLPQQYF.

The chain carries TRBV6-1 and TRBJ1-4; tentatively, D is TRBD1 (5 bases). The length of the CDR3 is 14 residues. Germline assignment: CDR1 MNHNS and CDR2 SASEGT. V was pared by 1 base and J by 7 bases, with 10 bases between. The CDR3 nucleotides are TGTGCCAGCAGTGAAGTCAGGGCTGGTGAAAAACTGTTTTTT. It codes for CASSEVRAGEKLFF.

This clone has a handful of counts. The chain couples TRBV14 to TRBJ2-3; 13 nucleotides line up with TRBD2. Germline V gene sequence: CDR1 SGHDN, CDR2 FVKESK. This CDR3 spans 16 amino acids. Unmatched junction bases numbered 4, after V lost 2 bases and J lost 5 bases. CDR3 coding DNA: TGTGCCAGCAGCCAACCGGGACTAGCGGGGAGAGATACGCAGTATTTT. The encoded protein is CASSQPGLAGRDTQYF.

The J gene is TRBJ1-5, the V gene TRBV18, with 7 bases fitting TRBD1. The germline V gene has CDR1 KGHSH and CDR2 LQKENI. The length of the CDR3 is 14 residues. With V trimmed by 6 bases and J by 6 bases, 8 bases remained unmatched. Written as DNA, the CDR3 is TGTGCCAGCTCGCTACAGGGGATGGGTCAGCCCCAGCATTTT. Amino acid sequence: CASSLQGMGQPQHF.

The chain employs TRBV6-5 and TRBJ1-2; 7 bases are shared with TRBD1. Unmatched junction bases numbered 0, after V lost 6 bases and J lost 2 bases. This CDR3 region has 12 residues. Germline CDR1 MNHEY, CDR2 SVGAGI. CDR3 amino acids: CASRQGNYGYTF. DNA for the CDR3: TGTGCCAGCAGACAGGGGAACTATGGCTACACCTTC.

This chain connects TRBV18 to TRBJ1-4; 7 nucleotides line up with TRBD1. Germline values: CDR1 KGHSH, CDR2 LQKENI. The length of the CDR3 is 16 residues. Germline trimming cut 2 bases from V and 0 bases from J; bases unmatched to any gene: 3. CDR3 DNA: TGTGCCAGCTCACCAGGGACAGCCGCAACTAATGAAAAACTGTTTTTT. Amino acid sequence: CASSPGTAATNEKLFF.

This clone appeared once. The chain is built from TRBV5-6 and TRBJ2-5; 7 nucleotides line up with TRBD1. This CDR3 spans 14 amino acids. V lost 3 bases to trimming and J lost 5 bases; unmatched junction nucleotides: 7. Germline assignment: CDR1 SGHDT and CDR2 YYEEEE. This CDR3 reads CASSYRDSLETQYF. In nucleotides, the CDR3 is TGTGCCAGCAGCTACCGGGACAGTTTGGAGACCCAGTACTTC.

The rearrangement uses TRBV27 and TRBJ2-1; D is undetermined. The V end lost 0 bases, the J end lost 0 bases, and 6 bases lay between the germline ends. From germline, CDR1 is MNHEY and CDR2 SMNVEV (reference sequence). This CDR3 region has 15 residues. CDR3 amino acids: CASSLSLSSYNEQFF. The CDR3, as DNA: TGTGCCAGCAGTTTATCCCTGAGCTCCTACAATGAGCAGTTCTTC.

This chain joins TRBV7-2 and TRBJ1-3; D unresolved. Trimming cost V 4 bases and J 4 bases, with 14 bases left between them. The germline CDR1 and CDR2 sequences are SGHTA and FQGNSA. This CDR3 has 15 amino acids. The CDR3 DNA reads as TGTGCCAGCAGCTCCACGCGGGCCGCAGGAAACACCATATATTTT. It is translated as CASSSTRAAGNTIYF.

The rearrangement links TRBV4-2 to TRBJ2-7; weak D call: TRBD2 (6 bases). CDR1 is LGHNA and CDR2 is YNFKEQ in the germline V gene. V was shortened by 0 bases and J by 5 bases, with 14 bases between the two germline ends. This CDR3 is 15 amino acids long. CDR3 sequence: CASSQEGTRGNEQYF. For the CDR3, the DNA is TGTGCCAGCAGCCAAGAGGGCACGCGGGGTAACGAGCAGTACTTC.

This chain joins TRBV5-1 and TRBJ1-4, with TRBD1 identical over 9 bases. CDR1 is SGHRS and CDR2 is YFSETQ in the germline V gene. The CDR3 length is 18 residues. After removal of 0 bases from V and 8 bases from J, the junction contained 14 bases not matched to a gene. This CDR3 is CASSLVGQGSGYGEKLFF. The CDR3 DNA follows: TGCGCCAGCAGCTTGGTGGGACAGGGATCCGGGTATGGCGAAAAACTGTTTTTT. Full variable domain (missing parts from reference TRBV5-1 and TRBJ1-4): KAGVTQTPRYLIKTRGQQVTLSCSPISGHRSVSWYQQTPGQGLQFLFEYFSETQRNKGNFPGRFSGRQFSNSRSEMNVSTLELGDSALYLCASSLVGQGSGYGEKLFFGSGTQLSVL.

The gene calls are TRBV18 and TRBJ2-7, with 8 bases aligning to TRBD2. The CDR3 is 16 residues long. Germline trimming cut 1 base from V and 4 bases from J; bases unmatched to any gene: 9. Germline CDR1 KGHSH, CDR2 LQKENI. CDR3: CASSPLPSSGGYEQYF. The CDR3 coding sequence is TGTGCCAGCTCACCACTCCCATCGTCGGGGGGGTACGAGCAGTACTTC.

The rearrangement uses TRBV6-1 and TRBJ1-6; TRBD1 matches 7 bases. This CDR3 region has 15 residues. J lost 6 bases, V lost 1 base, and 3 bases had no gene match. The germline gives CDR1 MNHNS, CDR2 SASEGT. The CDR3 sequence: CASSEGQGGNSPLHF. DNA of the CDR3: TGTGCCAGCAGTGAAGGACAGGGCGGTAATTCACCCCTCCACTTT.

This CDR3 is CASSLVPFSGSYNEQFF. As DNA, the CDR3 is TGTGCCAGCAGCTTAGTCCCTTTTTCAGGCTCCTACAATGAGCAGTTCTTC. This chain uses TRBV7-8 with TRBJ2-1; D unclear. The CDR3 totals 17 residues. V was cut by 1 base and J by 0 bases, with 13 bases left in between. Germline CDR1 reads SGHVS; CDR2 reads FQNEAQ.

V is TRBV6-5 and J is TRBJ2-7; D is possibly TRBD2 (6 bases). This CDR3 contains 15 residues. The V end was cut by 8 bases, the J end by 0 bases, with 17 bases between. The V gene's germline CDR1 is MNHEY and CDR2 SVGAGI. CDR3 protein: CASARAGTASYEQYF. In nucleotides, the CDR3 is TGTGCCAGCGCCAGAGCCGGGACTGCCTCCTACGAGCAGTACTTC.

J is TRBJ2-5 and V is TRBV18; no definite D call. Trimming removed 3 bases at V and 1 base at J, with 9 bases between. This CDR3 spans 14 amino acids. Germline loops: CDR1 KGHSH, CDR2 LQKENI. CDR3: CASSPRFPQETQYF. CDR3 coding DNA: TGTGCCAGCTCACCCCGGTTCCCCCAAGAGACCCAGTACTTC. The full variable domain, rest sourced from reference TRBV18 and TRBJ2-5, is NAGVMQNPRHLVRRRGQEARLRCSPMKGHSHVYWYRQLPEEGLKFMVYLQKENIIDESGMPKERFSAEFPKEGPSILRIQQVVRGDSAAYFCASSPRFPQETQYFGPGTRLLVL.

This clone was counted between two and nine times. The gene calls are TRBV19 and TRBJ1-1, with D unresolved. This CDR3 comprises 16 residues. Germline CDR1 reads LNHDA; CDR2 reads SQIVND (reference sequence). Trimming took 7 bases from V and 0 from J, leaving 18 bases between them. The CDR3 sequence is CASNSPGMALNTEAFF. CDR3 in DNA: TGTGCCAGTAATTCGCCGGGTATGGCACTGAACACTGAAGCTTTCTTT.

The chain links TRBV7-9 to TRBJ1-1; perhaps TRBD1 as D (5 bases). The CDR3 sequence is 14 residues long. V lost 6 bases and J 5 bases, leaving 16 bases between the germline ends. The V gene's germline CDR1 is SEHNR and CDR2 FQNEAQ (reference sequence). This CDR3 is CASRTTTGVTEAFF. The DNA of the CDR3 is TGTGCCAGCAGAACTACAACGGGGGTGACTGAAGCTTTCTTT.

J is TRBJ2-4 and V is TRBV27; the D is unclear. From germline, CDR1 is MNHEY and CDR2 SMNVEV (reference sequence). V lost 5 bases, J lost 8 bases, and 13 bases lay in between. CDR3 length: 13 amino acids. For the CDR3, the DNA is TGTGCCAGCAGTCTTGCGGCGTGGGACATTCAGTACTTC. Translating gives CASSLAAWDIQYF.

This chain uses TRBV6-2 or TRBV6-3 with TRBJ1-1; tentatively, D is TRBD1 (6 bases). CDR1 MNHEY and CDR2 SVGEGT come from the germline V gene. This CDR3 comprises 14 residues. The V and J ends lost 7 bases and 1 base respectively, with 13 bases between them. The CDR3 bases are TGTGCCAGCACCCCCCTAGGGGGGAACACTGAAGCTTTCTTT. Protein sequence: CASTPLGGNTEAFF.

This clone has just one count. The CDR3 DNA follows: TGTGCCTGGAGTTTCCTCGGGACAGGGGGTTACTATGGCTACACCTTC. Translating gives CAWSFLGTGGYYGYTF. The chain recombines TRBV30 with TRBJ1-2, with 11 bases aligning to TRBD1. Germline assignment: CDR1 GTSNPN and CDR2 SVGIG (reference sequence). This CDR3 has 16 amino acids. J was trimmed by 3 bases and V by 2 bases; bases with no gene match: 8.

V gene TRBV6-4 combines with J gene TRBJ2-1; 7 bases line up with TRBD2. Looked up from germline, CDR1 is MRHNA and CDR2 is SNTAGT. With V trimmed by 1 base and J by 7 bases, 7 bases remained unmatched. The CDR3 runs to 15 residues. This CDR3 reads CASSDFGTTLNEQFF. DNA for the CDR3: TGTGCCAGCAGTGACTTCGGGACTACCTTGAATGAGCAGTTCTTC.

This clone has just a few counts. The chain uses TRBV5-1 and TRBJ2-7, with 7 bases that match TRBD1. CDR3 length: 13 amino acids. The V segment lost 6 bases and the J segment 0 bases; nucleotides outside the gene matches: 3. The germline CDR1 and CDR2 sequences are SGHRS and YFSETQ. The DNA for the CDR3 is TGCGCCAGCACCAGGGACAGCTCCTACGAGCAGTACTTC. Its protein product is CASTRDSSYEQYF. The full variable domain, completed using reference TRBV5-1 and TRBJ2-7, is KAGVTQTPRYLIKTRGQQVTLSCSPISGHRSVSWYQQTPGQGLQFLFEYFSETQRNKGNFPGRFSGRQFSNSRSEMNVSTLELGDSALYLCASTRDSSYEQYFGPGTRLTVT.

This clone appeared a few times. V usage is TRBV5-1 and J usage is TRBJ2-7; 9 nucleotides agree with TRBD1. Looked up from germline, CDR1 is SGHRS and CDR2 is YFSETQ. This CDR3 is 15 amino acids long. After removal of 3 bases from V and 1 base from J, the junction contained 5 bases not matched to a gene. The CDR3 coding sequence is TGCGCCAGCAGCTCTGGGACAGGGATATCCTACGAGCAGTACTTC. This encodes CASSSGTGISYEQYF.

V gene TRBV12-3 or TRBV12-4 combines with J gene TRBJ1-5; a possible D gene is TRBD1 (6 bases). The CDR3 runs 11 residues. V was cut by 6 bases and J by 13 bases, with 13 bases left in between. CDR3 region: CASSFEGGQHF. The CDR3 region has the DNA TGTGCCAGCAGCTTTGAAGGGGGACAGCATTTT.